The present TCR beta chain was sequenced within a study of T cells in Graves' hyperthyroidism and ophthalmopathy. There were TCR beta CDR3 regions amplified from RNA transcripts. A set of HTBI primers served as the primers for a first-round RT-PCR of the TCR CDR3. TCRdb reanalysed the multiplex PCR reads using MiXCR and keeps one entry per CDR3 protein. The data contain over 500,000 distinct CDR3 sequences, roughly 15% of them singletons. CDR1 is MGHRA, CDR2 YSYEKL, per germline. The CDR3 has 16 amino acids. V gave up 2 bases and J gave up 0 bases, with 8 bases separating them. The source of this sequence is a woman between 18 and 30 years old with Graves' ophthalmopathy. Sequences were obtained from blood. The V gene is TRBV4-1, the J gene TRBJ2-6; D unclear. In DNA, the CDR3 is TGCGCCAGCAGCCAACCGGACCTCTCTGGGGCCAACGTCCTGACTTTC. This encodes CASSQPDLSGANVLTF.